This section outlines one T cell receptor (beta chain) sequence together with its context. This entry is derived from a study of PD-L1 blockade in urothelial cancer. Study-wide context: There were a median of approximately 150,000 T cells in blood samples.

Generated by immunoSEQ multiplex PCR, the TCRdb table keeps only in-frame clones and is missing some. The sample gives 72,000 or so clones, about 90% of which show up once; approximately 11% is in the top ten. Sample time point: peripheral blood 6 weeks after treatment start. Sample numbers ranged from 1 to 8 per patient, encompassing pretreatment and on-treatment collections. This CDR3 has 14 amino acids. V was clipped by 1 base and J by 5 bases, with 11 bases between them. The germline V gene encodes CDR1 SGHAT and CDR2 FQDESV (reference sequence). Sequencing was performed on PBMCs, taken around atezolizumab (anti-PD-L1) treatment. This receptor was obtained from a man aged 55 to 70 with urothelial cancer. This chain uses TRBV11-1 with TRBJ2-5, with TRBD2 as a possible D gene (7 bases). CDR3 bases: TGTGCCAGCAGCTTAGGCGGGGGCAGGGAGACCCAGTACTTC. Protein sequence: CASSLGGGRETQYF.